These 6 T cell receptor beta chains were all obtained from the same sample, sequenced in a study of blood T cell repertoires in COVID-19. Sequencing was performed with immunoSEQ multiplex PCR; in TCRdb, only in-frame clones are kept and a portion is missing. The sample has around 250,000 clones, roughly 84% seen once. Sequenced: peripheral blood. These receptors were obtained from a woman between 40 and 55 years old who had recovered from COVID-19.

The rearrangement joins TRBV5-1 to TRBJ2-2; TRBD1 agrees at 9 bases. V gave up 4 bases and J gave up 4 bases; unmatched junction bases: 5. The CDR3 runs 15 residues. Germline assignment: CDR1 SGHRS and CDR2 YFSETQ. CDR3 protein: CASSLRTGVTGELFF. The DNA for the CDR3 is TGCGCCAGCAGCCTAAGGACAGGGGTCACCGGGGAGCTGTTTTTT.

The sample holds one count of this clone. V gene TRBV3-1 (or the pseudogene TRBV3-2) combines with J gene TRBJ2-7; 11 bases agree with TRBD2. Germline V gene lookup returns CDR1 LGHDT and CDR2 YNNKEL (reference sequence). This CDR3 region has 16 residues. The J segment lost 0 bases and the V segment lost 3 bases, leaving 4 bases of the junction unmatched. CDR3: CASSHLAGGLSYEQYF. The CDR3 bases are TGTGCCAGCAGCCATCTAGCGGGGGGCCTCTCCTACGAGCAGTACTTC.

The gene calls are TRBV5-4 and TRBJ2-6, with a tentative D call TRBD1 (5 bases). V gave up 0 bases and J gave up 2 bases, with 6 bases separating them. Germline V CDR1 and CDR2: SGHNT, YYREEE (reference sequence). The CDR3 totals 15 residues. The CDR3, as DNA: TGTGCCAGCAGCTTGGAAGGGGCTGGGGCCAACGTCCTGACTTTC. Translated, it gives CASSLEGAGANVLTF.

The CDR3 here is CASSFTASYEQYF. CDR3 DNA sequence: TGTGCCAGCAGCTTCACAGCTTCCTACGAGCAGTACTTC. The genes are TRBV11-2 and TRBJ2-7; D unclear. CDR1 and CDR2 (germline): SGHAT, FQNNGV. Trimming cost V 3 bases and J 1 base, with 7 bases left between them. The CDR3 length is 13 residues.

The chain recombines TRBV6-5 with TRBJ2-3, with a weak D call TRBD2 (5 bases). This CDR3 region has 15 residues. V was cut by 5 bases and J by 0 bases, with 12 bases left in between. Germline CDR1 reads MNHEY; CDR2 reads SVGAGI. For the CDR3, the DNA is TGTGCCAGCAGTCGGACTCAGACTAGCACAGATACGCAGTATTTT. Residues: CASSRTQTSTDTQYF.

The chain is built from TRBV19 and TRBJ2-3; weak D call: TRBD2 (6 bases). Trimming left V 6 bases short and J 0 bases short, with 10 bases between. Germline assignment: CDR1 LNHDA and CDR2 SQIVND (reference sequence). CDR3 length: 14 amino acids. The CDR3 DNA is TGTGCCAGTAGAGCCGGGACTAGCACAGATACGCAGTATTTT. Encoded protein: CASRAGTSTDTQYF. Full variable domain (outside the CDR3, taken from reference TRBV19 and TRBJ2-3): DGGITQSPKYLFRKEGQNVTLSCEQNLNHDAMYWYRQDPGQGLRLIYYSQIVNDFQKGDIAEGYSVSREKKESFPLTVTSAQKNPTAFYLCASRAGTSTDTQYFGPGTRLTVL.